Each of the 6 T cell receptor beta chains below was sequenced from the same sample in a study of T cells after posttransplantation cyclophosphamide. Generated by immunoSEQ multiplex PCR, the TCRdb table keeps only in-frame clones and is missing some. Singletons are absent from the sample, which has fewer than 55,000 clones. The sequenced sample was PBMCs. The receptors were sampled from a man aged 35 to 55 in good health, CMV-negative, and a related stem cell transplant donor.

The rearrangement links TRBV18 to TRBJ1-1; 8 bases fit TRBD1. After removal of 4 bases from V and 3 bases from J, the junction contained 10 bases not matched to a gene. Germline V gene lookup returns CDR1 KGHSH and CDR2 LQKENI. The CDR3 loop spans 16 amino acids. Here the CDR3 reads CASSRQGMMGDTEAFF. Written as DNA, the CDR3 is TGTGCCAGCTCACGACAGGGGATGATGGGGGACACTGAAGCTTTCTTT.

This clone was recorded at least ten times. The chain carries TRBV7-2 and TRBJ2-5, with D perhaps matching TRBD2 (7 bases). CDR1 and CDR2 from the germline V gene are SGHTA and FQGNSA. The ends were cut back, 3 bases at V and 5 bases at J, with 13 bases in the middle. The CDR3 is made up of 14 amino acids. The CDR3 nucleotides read TGTGCCAGCAGCTTGGGGGGGCGGATGGAGACCCAGTACTTC. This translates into CASSLGGRMETQYF.

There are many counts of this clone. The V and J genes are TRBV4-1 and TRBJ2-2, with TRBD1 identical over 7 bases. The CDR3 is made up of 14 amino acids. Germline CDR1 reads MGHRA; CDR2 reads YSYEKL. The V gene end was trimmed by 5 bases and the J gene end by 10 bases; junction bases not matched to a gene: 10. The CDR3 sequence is CASSTRQGKEELFF. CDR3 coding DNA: TGCGCCAGCAGCACGCGACAGGGAAAAGAGGAGCTGTTTTTT.

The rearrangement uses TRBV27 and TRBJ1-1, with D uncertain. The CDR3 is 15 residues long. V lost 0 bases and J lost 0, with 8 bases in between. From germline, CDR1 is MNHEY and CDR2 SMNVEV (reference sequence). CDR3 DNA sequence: TGTGCCAGCAGTTTATCCCCTTCGGTGAACACTGAAGCTTTCTTT. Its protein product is CASSLSPSVNTEAFF.

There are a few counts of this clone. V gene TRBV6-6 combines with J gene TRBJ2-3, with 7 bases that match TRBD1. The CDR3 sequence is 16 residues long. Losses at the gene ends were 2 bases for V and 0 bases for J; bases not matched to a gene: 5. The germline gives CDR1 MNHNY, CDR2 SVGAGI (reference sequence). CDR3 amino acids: CASSYDGQASTDTQYF. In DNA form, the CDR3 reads TGTGCCAGCAGTTACGACGGACAGGCGAGCACAGATACGCAGTATTTT.

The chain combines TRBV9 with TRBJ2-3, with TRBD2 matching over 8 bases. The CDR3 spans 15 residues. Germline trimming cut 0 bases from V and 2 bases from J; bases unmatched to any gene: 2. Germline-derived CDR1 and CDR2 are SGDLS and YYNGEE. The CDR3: CASSVGLAHTDTQYF. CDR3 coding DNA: TGTGCCAGCAGCGTAGGACTAGCGCACACAGATACGCAGTATTTT.